Listed below are T cell receptor beta chains from one sample, sequenced in a study of blood T cell repertoires in COVID-19. The data were produced by immunoSEQ multiplex PCR, yet TCRdb's version contains in-frame clones alone and is incomplete. The sample records 120,000 to 150,000 clones, roughly 84% being singletons. The sequenced material came from PBMCs or T cells enriched from blood (not recorded which). The receptors derive from a man aged 45-65 years in a cohort exposed to, infected with or recovered from COVID-19 (not recorded which). Each CDR3 is given with its conserved first and last residue. D genes are given only for firm matches. Only part of the rows carry a size: once, few, many, or a class if the clone is expanded.

j_call v_call d_call clone_size cdr3_aa cdr3_nt
TRBJ2-3 TRBV24-1 - once CATSDPKLGTDTQYF TGTGCCACCAGTGACCCAAAGCTAGGCACAGATACGCAGTATTTT
TRBJ2-6 TRBV29-1 - - CSVGGGESGANVLTF TGCAGCGTGGGAGGGGGAGAATCTGGGGCCAACGTCCTGACTTTC
TRBJ2-7 TRBV19 - - CASSIGQGSYEQYF TGTGCCAGTAGTATAGGCCAGGGAAGCTACGAGCAGTACTTC
TRBJ2-3 TRBV27 TRBD2 - CASRILAVSTDTQYF TGTGCCAGCAGGATTCTAGCGGTTAGCACAGATACGCAGTATTTT
TRBJ1-1 TRBV19 - - CASSIRLGGNTEAFF TGTGCCAGTAGTATAAGATTGGGAGGGAACACTGAAGCTTTCTTT
TRBJ1-1 TRBV7-9 - - CASSEGVGTEAFF TGTGCCAGCAGCGAGGGCGTGGGCACTGAAGCTTTCTTT
TRBJ1-4 TRBV7-9 - - CASSDGLAGKLFF TGTGCCAGCAGCGACGGCCTAGCTGGAAAACTGTTTTTT
TRBJ2-7 TRBV27 TRBD1 - CASRFRGQDEQYF TGTGCCAGCAGGTTCAGGGGGCAGGACGAGCAGTACTTC
TRBJ1-2 TRBV10-3 - - CAMAARGNYGYTF TGTGCCATGGCGGCCAGGGGTAACTATGGCTACACCTTC
TRBJ2-2 TRBV28 - - CASSFLGEGAGELFF TGTGCCAGCAGTTTTTTGGGAGAGGGAGCCGGGGAGCTGTTTTTT
TRBJ1-5 TRBV6-1 - - CASSDGGRQPQHF TGTGCCAGCAGTGACGGGGGGCGTCAGCCCCAGCATTTT
TRBJ2-7 TRBV7-9 - - CASSPSPGEQYF TGTGCCAGCAGCCCGTCCCCGGGAGAGCAGTACTTC
TRBJ2-7 TRBV19 - - CASTASGPYEQYF TGTGCCAGTACGGCGTCGGGTCCCTACGAGCAGTACTTC
TRBJ1-3 TRBV4-1 - - CASSGESTGIFSGNTIYF TGCGCCAGCAGCGGAGAGAGTACAGGAATTTTCTCTGGAAACACCATATATTTT
TRBJ2-5 TRBV19 TRBD2 - CASSSSGKETQYF TGTGCCAGTAGTTCTAGCGGGAAAGAGACCCAGTACTTC
TRBJ2-3 TRBV11-2 TRBD2 - CASSPSGGSTDTQYF TGTGCCAGCAGCCCCAGCGGGGGGAGCACAGATACGCAGTATTTT
TRBJ2-4 TRBV13 TRBD2 once CASSLKAGGGDIQYF TGTGCCAGCAGCTTAAAAGCGGGGGGCGGGGACATTCAGTACTTC
TRBJ2-1 TRBV4-1 - few CASSQVTSPFNEQFF TGCGCCAGCAGCCAAGTTACTAGCCCTTTCAATGAGCAGTTCTTC
TRBJ2-7 TRBV5-5 - - CASSLSRGRYEQYF TGTGCCAGCAGCTTATCTCGGGGGAGATACGAGCAGTACTTC
TRBJ2-3 TRBV15 - - CATSRDLSGYTDTQYF TGTGCCACCAGCAGAGATCTGAGCGGGTACACAGATACGCAGTATTTT
TRBJ1-2 TRBV9 TRBD1 - CASSASDREILGYTF TGTGCCAGCAGCGCCTCGGACAGGGAGATCCTTGGCTACACCTTC
TRBJ2-5 TRBV28 TRBD2 - CASTPGGGQETQYF TGTGCCAGTACACCGGGGGGGGGACAAGAGACCCAGTACTTC
TRBJ2-7 TRBV9 TRBD1 - CASSLTQDRAVEQYF TGTGCCAGCAGCCTAACCCAGGACAGGGCGGTCGAGCAGTACTTC
TRBJ2-7 TRBV5-1 - - CASGADLGYEQYF TGCGCCAGTGGGGCGGACCTCGGCTACGAGCAGTACTTC
TRBJ2-7 TRBV4-1 - - CASSQDAYEQYF TGCGCCAGCAGCCAAGACGCCTACGAGCAGTACTTC
TRBJ1-1 TRBV7-2 - once CASSISFSSSTEAFF TGTGCCAGCAGCATATCGTTCTCCTCCTCCACTGAAGCTTTCTTT
TRBJ2-3 TRBV7-2 TRBD2 - CASSLASWTSGGDTQYF TGTGCCAGCAGCTTAGCGTCCTGGACTAGCGGGGGAGATACGCAGTATTTT
TRBJ1-6 TRBV30 - few CAWSNQGNSPLHF TGTGCCTGGAGTAATCAGGGAAATTCACCCCTCCACTTT
TRBJ1-3 TRBV9 - - CASSTRQFSNTIYF TGTGCCAGCAGCACCCGACAGTTTTCGAACACCATATATTTT
TRBJ1-2 TRBV28 - few CASRSRQFNYGYTF TGTGCCAGCAGATCCCGACAGTTTAACTATGGCTACACCTTC
TRBJ2-7 TRBV5-1 - - CASSLDRAYEQYF TGCGCCAGCAGCTTGGACAGAGCCTACGAGCAGTACTTC
TRBJ1-1 TRBV9 TRBD1 - CASSATGGANTEAFF TGTGCCAGCAGCGCGACAGGGGGGGCGAACACTGAAGCTTTCTTT
TRBJ2-5 TRBV9 - - CASSLPGGGQETQYF TGTGCCAGCAGCCTCCCGGGGGGCGGCCAAGAGACCCAGTACTTC
TRBJ2-2 TRBV6-5 - - CASRRMGAVAGELFF TGTGCCAGCAGAAGAATGGGGGCAGTGGCCGGGGAGCTGTTTTTT
TRBJ1-1 TRBV11-2 TRBD1 - CASSLGDRVNTEAFF TGTGCCAGCAGCTTAGGGGACAGGGTGAACACTGAAGCTTTCTTT
TRBJ2-1 TRBV15 TRBD2 few CATSRDGLAGSYNEQFF TGTGCCACCAGCAGAGATGGTCTAGCGGGATCTTACAATGAGCAGTTCTTC
TRBJ2-2 TRBV5-1 TRBD1 - CASSEGATMNTGELFF TGCGCCAGCAGTGAGGGGGCCACCATGAACACCGGGGAGCTGTTTTTT
TRBJ2-1 TRBV7-2 TRBD2 - CASSTSGGHYNEQFF TGTGCCAGCAGCACTAGCGGGGGGCACTACAATGAGCAGTTCTTC
TRBJ1-1 TRBV9 - - CASSVTRETGNTEAFF TGTGCCAGCAGCGTTACCAGGGAAACCGGGAACACTGAAGCTTTCTTT
TRBJ2-1 TRBV2 TRBD2 - CAIKGLADEQFF TGTGCCATCAAGGGACTAGCTGATGAGCAGTTCTTC
TRBJ1-6 TRBV11-2 TRBD1 - CASSSGTVNNSPLHF TGTGCCAGCAGCTCCGGGACAGTGAATAATTCACCCCTCCACTTT
TRBJ1-6 TRBV30 TRBD1 - CAWSDRGSPLHF TGTGCCTGGAGTGACAGGGGCTCACCCCTCCACTTT
TRBJ1-5 TRBV20-1 TRBD1 - CSASVGGTGNQPQHF TGCAGTGCTAGTGTCGGCGGGACAGGGAATCAGCCCCAGCATTTT
TRBJ1-2 TRBV7-9 TRBD1 - CASSSRDRENYGYTF TGTGCCAGCAGCTCCCGGGACAGGGAAAACTATGGCTACACCTTC
TRBJ2-2 TRBV2 - - CASSEGPNTGELFF TGTGCCAGCAGTGAAGGGCCGAACACCGGGGAGCTGTTTTTT
TRBJ1-1 TRBV15 TRBD1 - CATSRGTGIRTEAFF TGTGCCACCAGCAGGGGGACAGGGATCCGTACTGAAGCTTTCTTT
TRBJ1-3 TRBV7-2 - - CASSLSRGLGNTIYF TGTGCCAGCAGCTTATCCAGGGGTCTAGGAAACACCATATATTTT
TRBJ1-1 TRBV4-1 - - CASSPGIGITEAFF TGCGCCAGCAGCCCTGGTATCGGGATCACTGAAGCTTTCTTT
TRBJ2-1 TRBV28 TRBD2 - CASSPGLAGGSGFGEQFF TGTGCCAGCAGTCCGGGACTAGCGGGAGGTTCAGGTTTCGGCGAGCAGTTCTTC
TRBJ1-1 TRBV19 TRBD1 - CASSPRQGWTEAFF TGTGCCAGTAGTCCCCGACAGGGATGGACTGAAGCTTTCTTT
TRBJ2-6 TRBV10-3 - once CAISESRGTTGANVLTF TGTGCCATCAGTGAGTCGAGAGGTACTACAGGGGCCAACGTCCTGACTTTC
TRBJ2-1 TRBV28 TRBD2 few CASSKDKAGIVNEQFF TGTGCCAGCAGTAAAGATAAAGCGGGGATAGTCAATGAGCAGTTCTTC
TRBJ2-2 TRBV2 TRBD2 - CASSLLAGEGELFF TGTGCCAGCAGTCTTTTAGCGGGAGAAGGGGAGCTGTTTTTT
TRBJ2-2 TRBV6-5 TRBD1 - CATWTGRHTGELFF TGTGCCACCTGGACAGGGAGGCACACCGGGGAGCTGTTTTTT
TRBJ1-1 TRBV6-6 - - CASSYSEMTVNTEAFF TGTGCCAGCAGTTACTCCGAGATGACAGTGAACACTGAAGCTTTCTTT
TRBJ2-5 TRBV19 TRBD2 - CASSGGGWETQYF TGTGCCAGCTCCGGGGGGGGCTGGGAGACCCAGTACTTC
TRBJ2-1 TRBV14 - once CASSQDRRGGEQFF TGTGCCAGCAGCCAAGATCGAAGGGGCGGTGAGCAGTTCTTC
TRBJ2-7 TRBV7-9 TRBD2 few CASSKGGGRHSYEQYF TGTGCCAGCAGCAAAGGCGGGGGGCGTCACTCCTACGAGCAGTACTTC
TRBJ2-1 TRBV9 TRBD2 - CASTRGTSGRASYNEQFF TGTGCCAGCACCCGGGGGACTAGCGGGAGGGCGTCTTACAATGAGCAGTTCTTC